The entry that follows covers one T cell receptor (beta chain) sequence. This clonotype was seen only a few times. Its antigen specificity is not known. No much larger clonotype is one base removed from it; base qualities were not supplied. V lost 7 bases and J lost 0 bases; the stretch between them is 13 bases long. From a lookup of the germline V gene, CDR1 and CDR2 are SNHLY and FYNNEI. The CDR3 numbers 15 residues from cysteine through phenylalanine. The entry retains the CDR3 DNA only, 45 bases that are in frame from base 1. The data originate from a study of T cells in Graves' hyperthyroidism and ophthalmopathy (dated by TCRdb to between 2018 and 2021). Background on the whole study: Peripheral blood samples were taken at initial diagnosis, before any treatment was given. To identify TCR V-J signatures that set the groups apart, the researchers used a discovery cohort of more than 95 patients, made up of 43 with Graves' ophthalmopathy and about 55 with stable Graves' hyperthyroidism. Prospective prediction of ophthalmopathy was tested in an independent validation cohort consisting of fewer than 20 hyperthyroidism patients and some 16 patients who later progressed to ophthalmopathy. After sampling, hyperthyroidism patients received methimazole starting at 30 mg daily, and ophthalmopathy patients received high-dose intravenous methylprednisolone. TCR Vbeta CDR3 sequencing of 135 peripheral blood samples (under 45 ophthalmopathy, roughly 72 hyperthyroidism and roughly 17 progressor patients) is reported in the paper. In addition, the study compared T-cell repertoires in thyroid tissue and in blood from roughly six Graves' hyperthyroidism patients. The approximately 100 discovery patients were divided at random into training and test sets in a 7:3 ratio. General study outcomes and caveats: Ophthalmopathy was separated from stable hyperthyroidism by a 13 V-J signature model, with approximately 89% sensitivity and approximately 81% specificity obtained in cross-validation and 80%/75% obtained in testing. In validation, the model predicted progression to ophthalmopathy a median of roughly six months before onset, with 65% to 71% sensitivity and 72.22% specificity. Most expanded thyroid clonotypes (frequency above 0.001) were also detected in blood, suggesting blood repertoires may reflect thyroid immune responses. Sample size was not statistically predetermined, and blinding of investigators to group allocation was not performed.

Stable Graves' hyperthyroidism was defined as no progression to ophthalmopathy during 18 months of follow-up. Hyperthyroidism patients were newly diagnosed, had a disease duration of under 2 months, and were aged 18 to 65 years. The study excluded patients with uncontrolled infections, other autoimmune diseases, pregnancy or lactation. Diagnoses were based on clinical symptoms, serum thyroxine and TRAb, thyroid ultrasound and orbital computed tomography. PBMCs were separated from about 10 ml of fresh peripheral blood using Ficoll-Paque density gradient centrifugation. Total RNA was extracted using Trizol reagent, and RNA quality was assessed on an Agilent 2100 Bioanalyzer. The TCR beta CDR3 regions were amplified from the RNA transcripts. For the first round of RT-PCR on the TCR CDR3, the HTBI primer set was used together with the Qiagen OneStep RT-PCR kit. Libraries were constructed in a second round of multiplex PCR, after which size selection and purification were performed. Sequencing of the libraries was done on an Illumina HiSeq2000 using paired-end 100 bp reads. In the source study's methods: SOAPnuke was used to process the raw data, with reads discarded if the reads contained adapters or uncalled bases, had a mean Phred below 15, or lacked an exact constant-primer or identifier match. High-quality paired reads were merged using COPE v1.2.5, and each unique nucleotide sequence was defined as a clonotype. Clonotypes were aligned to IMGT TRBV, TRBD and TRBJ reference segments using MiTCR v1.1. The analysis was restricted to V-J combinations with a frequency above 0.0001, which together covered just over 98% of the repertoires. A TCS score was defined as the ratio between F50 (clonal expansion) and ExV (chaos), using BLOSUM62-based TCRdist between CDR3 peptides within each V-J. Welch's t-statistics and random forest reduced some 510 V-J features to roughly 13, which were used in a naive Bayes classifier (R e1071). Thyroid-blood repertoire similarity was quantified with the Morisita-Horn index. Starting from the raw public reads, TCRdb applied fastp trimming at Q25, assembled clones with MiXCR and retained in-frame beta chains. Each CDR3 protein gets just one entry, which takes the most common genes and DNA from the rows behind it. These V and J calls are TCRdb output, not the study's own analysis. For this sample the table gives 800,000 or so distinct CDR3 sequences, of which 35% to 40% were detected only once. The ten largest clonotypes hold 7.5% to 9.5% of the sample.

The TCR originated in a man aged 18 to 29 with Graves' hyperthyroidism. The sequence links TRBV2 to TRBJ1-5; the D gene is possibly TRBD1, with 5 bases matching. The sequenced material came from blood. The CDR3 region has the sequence CASMAGPYSNQPQHF. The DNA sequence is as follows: TGTGCCAGCATGGCAGGGCCTTATAGCAATCAGCCCCAGCATTTT.